This T cell receptor beta chain was sequenced in a study of early T cells in non-severe SARS-CoV-2 infection. Study-level information: Unsorted whole blood bulk RNA was sequenced, with unpaired chains. Findings and limits, study-wide: VDJdb matching, biased toward anti-spike CD8 responses, missed private and CD4 specificities.

Attached unique molecular identifiers marked individual cDNA molecules. MiXCR, run by TCRdb on the 5' RACE reads, gives a single entry per CDR3 protein. Of 32,000 or so distinct CDR3 sequences listed, roughly 6.3% were seen once; the top ten hold over 4.5%. Trimming took 0 bases from V and 1 from J, leaving 7 bases between them. Germline V gene sequence: CDR1 SGHDT, CDR2 YYEEEE. The CDR3 runs 14 residues. This clonotype has more than one count but fewer than ten. Its antigen is not identified. The sample taken for sequencing was whole blood. The chain employs TRBV5-6 and TRBJ1-1; D call uncertain. This receptor was taken from an adult who was a healthcare worker with PCR-confirmed SARS-CoV-2 infection or an uninfected control (not recorded which). The CDR3 spells CASSLGGANTEAFF. As DNA, the CDR3 is TGTGCCAGCAGCTTGGGGGGAGCGAACACTGAAGCTTTCTTT. Full variable domain (remainder filled in from reference TRBV5-6 and TRBJ1-1): DAGVTQSPTHLIKTRGQQVTLRCSPKSGHDTVSWYQQALGQGPQFIFQYYEEEERQRGNFPDRFSGHQFPNYSSELNVNALLLGDSALYLCASSLGGANTEAFFGQGTRLTVV.